This record concerns one T cell receptor (beta chain) sequence. Its antigen is as yet unknown. The libraries were made with immunoSEQ version 4 in survey mode. Template was genomic DNA at around 9.3 ng/uL, with up to 1 ug used per sample. Clones were read by immunoSEQ multiplex PCR, and TCRdb kept only the in-frame ones, dropping some. The sample contains roughly 60,000 clones, approximately 75% of which appear only once. The ends lost 0 bases at V and 5 bases at J; junction bases unmatched: 5. The CDR3 is 15 amino acids. Germline lookup yields CDR1 SGHRS and CDR2 YFSETQ. Cells were stimulated with overlapping HIV-1 Gag 15-mer peptides. CD40L/CD69 double-negative CD45RO-high memory CD4+ T cells were collected. The record originates from a study of persistence of HIV-infected CD4 T cells. Study-level findings and limits: Degenerate expanded CDR3beta sequences were enriched among CMV- and Gag-responding cells. Within sorted populations, more oligoclonal TCRs accompanied more oligoclonal proviruses. Compared with CD3/CD28-stimulated cells, CMV- and Gag-responding cells showed lower TCRbeta richness.

The source is an adult man with HIV who was CMV-seropositive. The chain has TRBV5-1 and TRBJ2-7; 10 bases are shared with TRBD2. This specimen was CD4+ T cells sorted from PBMCs after roughly 18-hour stimulation, taken from a patient who received antiretroviral therapy. The CDR3 loop is CASSLEGLARNEQYF. For the CDR3, the DNA is TGCGCCAGCAGCTTGGAGGGACTAGCGAGAAACGAGCAGTACTTC. Supplemented by reference TRBV5-1 and TRBJ2-7, the full variable domain reads KAGVTQTPRYLIKTRGQQVTLSCSPISGHRSVSWYQQTPGQGLQFLFEYFSETQRNKGNFPGRFSGRQFSNSRSEMNVSTLELGDSALYLCASSLEGLARNEQYFGPGTRLTVT.